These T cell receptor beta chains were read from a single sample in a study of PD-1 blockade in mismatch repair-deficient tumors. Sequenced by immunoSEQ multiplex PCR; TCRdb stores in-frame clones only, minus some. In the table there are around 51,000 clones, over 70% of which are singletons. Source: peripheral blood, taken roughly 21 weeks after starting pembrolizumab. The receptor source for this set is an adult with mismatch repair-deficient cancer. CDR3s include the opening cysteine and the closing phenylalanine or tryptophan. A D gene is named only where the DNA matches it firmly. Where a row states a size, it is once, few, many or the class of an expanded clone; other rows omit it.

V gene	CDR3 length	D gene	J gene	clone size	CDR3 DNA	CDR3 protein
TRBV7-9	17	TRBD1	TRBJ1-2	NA	TGTGCCAGCAGCTCTTGGGACAGGGGCCCCAGTATTGATGGCTACACCTTC	CASSSWDRGPSIDGYTF
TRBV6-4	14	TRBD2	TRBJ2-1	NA	TGTGCCAGCACCCCGGGGGGGGCAAGCAATGAGCAGTTCTTC	CASTPGGASNEQFF
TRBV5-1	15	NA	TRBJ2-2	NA	TGCGCCAGCAGCTACGGCGGGGCGAACACCGGGGAGCTGTTTTTT	CASSYGGANTGELFF
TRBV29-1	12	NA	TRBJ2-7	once	TGCAGCGTTCGGGGAGAGTACCACGAGCAGTACTTC	CSVRGEYHEQYF
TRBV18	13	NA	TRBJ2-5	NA	TGTGCCAGCTCACCCGGAATACAAGAGACCCAGTACTTC	CASSPGIQETQYF
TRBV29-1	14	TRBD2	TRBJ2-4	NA	TGCAGCGTTTTAGCGGGAGGGCCAGGAAACATTCAGTACTTC	CSVLAGGPGNIQYF
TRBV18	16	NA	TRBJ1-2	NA	TGTGCCAGCTCGGAGGACGGCCGAGGCACTAACTATGGCTACACCTTC	CASSEDGRGTNYGYTF
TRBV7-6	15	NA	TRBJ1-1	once	TGTGCCAGCAGCTCGCTCGGGACTGTGAACACTGAAGCTTTCTTT	CASSSLGTVNTEAFF
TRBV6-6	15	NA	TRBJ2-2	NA	TGTGCCAGCAGCCCGAGCCGAGTGGACACCGGGGAGCTGTTTTTT	CASSPSRVDTGELFF
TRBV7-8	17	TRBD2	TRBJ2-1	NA	TGTGCCAGCAGCTTAGCCTTTAGCGGGGGATCGACCAATGAGCAGTTCTTC	CASSLAFSGGSTNEQFF
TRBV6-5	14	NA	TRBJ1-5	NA	TGTGCCAGCAGTACCGACATCTGGAATCAGCCCCAGCATTTT	CASSTDIWNQPQHF
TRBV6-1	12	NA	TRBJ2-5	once	TGTGCCAGCAGTGAGCGCCAAGAGACCCAGTACTTC	CASSERQETQYF
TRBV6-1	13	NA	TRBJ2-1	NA	TGTGCCAGCAGTGAAGCGCTTCGGCGGGAGCAGTTCTTC	CASSEALRREQFF
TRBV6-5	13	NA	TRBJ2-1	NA	TGTGCCAGCAGTTACGGATCGGGAAGCGAGCAGTTCTTC	CASSYGSGSEQFF
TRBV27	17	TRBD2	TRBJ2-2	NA	TGTGCCAGCAGTTTATCGTCCGGGACTACTAACACCGGGGAGCTGTTTTTT	CASSLSSGTTNTGELFF
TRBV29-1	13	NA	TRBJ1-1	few	TGCAGCGGGGGGACCCCTCAGGCCCCTGAAGCTTTCTTT	CSGGTPQAPEAFF
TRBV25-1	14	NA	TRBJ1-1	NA	TGTGCCAGCAGTGGGCAGCCTCTGAACACTGAAGCTTTCTTT	CASSGQPLNTEAFF
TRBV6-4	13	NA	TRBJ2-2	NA	TGTGCCAGCAGTGGGTCGGGCACCGGGGAGCTGTTTTTT	CASSGSGTGELFF
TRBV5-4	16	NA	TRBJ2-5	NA	TGTGCCAGCAGCTTGCGTCCCGGGACATTTTTGGAGACCCAGTACTTC	CASSLRPGTFLETQYF
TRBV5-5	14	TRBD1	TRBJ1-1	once	TGTGCCAGCAGCTCGACAGGGGAGAACACTGAAGCTTTCTTT	CASSSTGENTEAFF
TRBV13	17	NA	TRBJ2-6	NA	TGTGCCAGCAGCTTTACCGGGAGTAACTCTGGGGCCAACGTCCTGACTTTC	CASSFTGSNSGANVLTF
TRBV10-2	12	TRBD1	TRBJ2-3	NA	TGCGCCAGCAGTCGACAGGGAGATACGCAGTATTTT	CASSRQGDTQYF
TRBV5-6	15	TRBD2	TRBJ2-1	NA	TGTGCCAGCAGATTCACGGGACTAGCGATCAATGAGCAGTTCTTC	CASRFTGLAINEQFF
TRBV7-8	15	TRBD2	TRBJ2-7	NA	TGTGCCAGCAGCTTAGGGACTAGACGCGCATACGAGCAGTACTTC	CASSLGTRRAYEQYF
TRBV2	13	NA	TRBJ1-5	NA	TGTGCCAGCAGTCGGGACACCACTCAGCCCCAGCATTTT	CASSRDTTQPQHF
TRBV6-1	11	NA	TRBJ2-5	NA	TGTGCCAGCAGTTCCCGGGAGACCCAGTACTTC	CASSSRETQYF
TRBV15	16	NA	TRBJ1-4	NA	TGTGCCACCAGCAGAGTAGAGTCTGGAGCGAATGAAAAACTGTTTTTT	CATSRVESGANEKLFF
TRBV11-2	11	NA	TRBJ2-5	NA	TGTGCCAGCAGCTTAGATGAGACCCAGTACTTC	CASSLDETQYF
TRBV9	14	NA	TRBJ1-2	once	TGTGCCAGCAGCGTAGGAGGGCAGGACTATGGCTACACCTTC	CASSVGGQDYGYTF
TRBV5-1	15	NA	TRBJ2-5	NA	TGCGCCAGCAGCTTGGCCTCAACCCTAAGAGAGACCCAGTACTTC	CASSLASTLRETQYF
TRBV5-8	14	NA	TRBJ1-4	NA	TGTGCCAGCAGCTTGACCGAGGGGAATGAAAAACTGTTTTTT	CASSLTEGNEKLFF
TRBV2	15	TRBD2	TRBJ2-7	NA	TGTGCCAGCAGCCGCACTAGCGGGGTTAGTTACGAGCAGTACTTC	CASSRTSGVSYEQYF
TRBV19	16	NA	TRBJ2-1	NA	TGTGCCAGTAGTTATCCTGGTAGGCCCTCCTACAATGAGCAGTTCTTC	CASSYPGRPSYNEQFF
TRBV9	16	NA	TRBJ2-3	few	TGTGCCAGCAGCGTAGGCGGTGGGAGAGGGGCAGATACGCAGTATTTT	CASSVGGGRGADTQYF
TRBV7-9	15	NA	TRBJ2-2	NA	TGTGCCAGCAGCCCGGCCCGTCTCTTCACCGGGGAGCTGTTTTTT	CASSPARLFTGELFF
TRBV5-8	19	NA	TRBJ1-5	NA	TGTGCCAGCAGCTTGTACACGTCTGGGGGCCTCTTCTTTAATCAGCCCCAGCATTTT	CASSLYTSGGLFFNQPQHF
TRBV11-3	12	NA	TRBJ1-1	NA	TGTGCCAGCAGGTGGGGGTCTACTGAAGCTTTCTTT	CASRWGSTEAFF
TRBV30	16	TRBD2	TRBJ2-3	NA	TGTGCCTCCCGGAGGGGACTAGCGGGAGGACTAGATACGCAGTATTTT	CASRRGLAGGLDTQYF
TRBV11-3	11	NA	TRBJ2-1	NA	TGTGCCAGCAGAGACGGGACTGAGCAGTTCTTC	CASRDGTEQFF
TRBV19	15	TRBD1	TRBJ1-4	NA	TGTGCCAGTAGTCAAGAGGGACAGCGTTATGAAAAACTGTTTTTT	CASSQEGQRYEKLFF
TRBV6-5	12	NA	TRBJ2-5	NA	TGTGCCAGCAGTTCGGGTTTGGGGACCCAGTACTTC	CASSSGLGTQYF
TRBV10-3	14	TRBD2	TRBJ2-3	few	TGTGCCACCTGGACGGGGGAGGGGTCAGATACGCAGTATTTT	CATWTGEGSDTQYF
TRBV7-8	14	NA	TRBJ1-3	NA	TGTGCCAGCAGCCTCGCGGTCTCTGGAAACACCATATATTTT	CASSLAVSGNTIYF
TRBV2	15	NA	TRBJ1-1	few	TGTGCCAGCAGTGAAGCTGGGGTGGGGAACACTGAAGCTTTCTTT	CASSEAGVGNTEAFF
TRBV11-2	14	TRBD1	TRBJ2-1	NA	TGTGCCAGCAGCTCGGACAGGATAAACAATGAGCAGTTCTTC	CASSSDRINNEQFF
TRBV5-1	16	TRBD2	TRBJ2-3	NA	TGCGCCAGCAGCTCTAGCGGCCGAGGCCCCACAGATACGCAGTATTTT	CASSSSGRGPTDTQYF
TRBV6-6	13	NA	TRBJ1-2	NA	TGTGCCAGCAGGGGGACCCGAGACTATGGCTACACCTTC	CASRGTRDYGYTF
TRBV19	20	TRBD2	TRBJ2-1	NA	TGTGCCAGTAGTACCGCAGGGATTTGGGGTAGCGGGAGCCTCTACAATGAGCAGTTCTTC	CASSTAGIWGSGSLYNEQFF
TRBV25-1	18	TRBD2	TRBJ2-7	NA	TGTGCCAGCAGTGCCCCGGGGCTGACTACTAGCGGGAGGAACGAGCAGTACTTC	CASSAPGLTTSGRNEQYF
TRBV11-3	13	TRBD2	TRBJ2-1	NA	TGTGCCAGCAGCCGAGCGGGGCCAAATGAGCAGTTCTTC	CASSRAGPNEQFF
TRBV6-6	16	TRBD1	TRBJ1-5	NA	TGTGCCAGCAGTTTTGACAGGGGGCCTATCAATCAGCCCCAGCATTTT	CASSFDRGPINQPQHF
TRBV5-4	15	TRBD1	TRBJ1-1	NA	TGTGCCAGCAGCTTACCTGGGACAGCGAACACTGAAGCTTTCTTT	CASSLPGTANTEAFF
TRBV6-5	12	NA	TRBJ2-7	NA	TGTGCCAGCAGCCCTGGACCCGGAGAGCAGTACTTC	CASSPGPGEQYF
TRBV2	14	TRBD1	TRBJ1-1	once	TGTGCCAGCAGTGCACAGGGGGGGAACACTGAAGCTTTCTTT	CASSAQGGNTEAFF
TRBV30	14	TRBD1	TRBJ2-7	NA	TGTGCCTGGTCCACAGGACAGGGCGCCTACGAGCAGTACTTC	CAWSTGQGAYEQYF
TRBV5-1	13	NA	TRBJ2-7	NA	TGCGCCAGCAGCTTGGGCGGGGAAAACGAGCAGTACTTC	CASSLGGENEQYF